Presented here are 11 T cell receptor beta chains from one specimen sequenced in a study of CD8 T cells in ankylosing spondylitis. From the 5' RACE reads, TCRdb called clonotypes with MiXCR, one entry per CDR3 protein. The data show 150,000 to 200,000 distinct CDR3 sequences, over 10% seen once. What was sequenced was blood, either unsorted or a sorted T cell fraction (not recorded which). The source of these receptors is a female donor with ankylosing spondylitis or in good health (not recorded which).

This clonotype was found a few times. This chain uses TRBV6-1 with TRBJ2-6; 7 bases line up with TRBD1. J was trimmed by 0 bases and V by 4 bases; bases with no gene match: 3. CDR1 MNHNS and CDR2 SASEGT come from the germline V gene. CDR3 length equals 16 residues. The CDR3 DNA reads TGTGCCAGCAGTGGGGGACAGAGCTCTGGGGCCAACGTCCTGACTTTC. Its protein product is CASSGGQSSGANVLTF.

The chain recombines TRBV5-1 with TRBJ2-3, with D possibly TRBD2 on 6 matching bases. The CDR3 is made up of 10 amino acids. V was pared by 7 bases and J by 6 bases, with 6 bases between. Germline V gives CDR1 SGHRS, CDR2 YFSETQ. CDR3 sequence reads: CASGGDTQYF. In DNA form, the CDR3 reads TGCGCCAGCGGGGGGGATACGCAGTATTTT.

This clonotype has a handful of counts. CDR3 amino acids: CASSPEAYNEQFF. CDR3 nucleotide sequence: TGCGCCAGCAGCCCCGAGGCCTACAATGAGCAGTTCTTC. This rearrangement joins TRBV5-1 to TRBJ2-1; D is undetermined. The length of the CDR3 is 13 residues. V was shortened by 4 bases and J by 2 bases, with 7 bases between the two germline ends. Germline V lookup: CDR1 SGHRS, CDR2 YFSETQ. Combining the CDR3 with reference TRBV5-1 and TRBJ2-1 gives the whole variable domain KAGVTQTPRYLIKTRGQQVTLSCSPISGHRSVSWYQQTPGQGLQFLFEYFSETQRNKGNFPGRFSGRQFSNSRSEMNVSTLELGDSALYLCASSPEAYNEQFFGPGTRLTVL.

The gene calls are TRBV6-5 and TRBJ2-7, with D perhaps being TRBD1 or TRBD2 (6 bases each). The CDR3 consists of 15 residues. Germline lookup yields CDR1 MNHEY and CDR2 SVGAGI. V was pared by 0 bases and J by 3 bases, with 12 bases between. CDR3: CASSYSRGGIYEQYF. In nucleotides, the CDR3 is TGTGCCAGCAGTTACTCAAGAGGGGGGATCTACGAGCAGTACTTC.

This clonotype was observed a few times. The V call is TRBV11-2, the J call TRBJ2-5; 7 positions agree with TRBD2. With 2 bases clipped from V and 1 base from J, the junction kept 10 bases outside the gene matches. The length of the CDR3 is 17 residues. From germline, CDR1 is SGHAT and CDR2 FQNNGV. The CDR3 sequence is CASSLIIGGGPQETQYF. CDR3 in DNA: TGTGCCAGCAGCTTAATCATCGGGGGAGGGCCCCAAGAGACCCAGTACTTC. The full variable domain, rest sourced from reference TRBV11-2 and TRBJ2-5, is EAGVAQSPRYKIIEKRQSVAFWCNPISGHATLYWYQQILGQGPKLLIQFQNNGVVDDSQLPKDRFSAERLKGVDSTLKIQPAKLEDSAVYLCASSLIIGGGPQETQYFGPGTRLLVL.

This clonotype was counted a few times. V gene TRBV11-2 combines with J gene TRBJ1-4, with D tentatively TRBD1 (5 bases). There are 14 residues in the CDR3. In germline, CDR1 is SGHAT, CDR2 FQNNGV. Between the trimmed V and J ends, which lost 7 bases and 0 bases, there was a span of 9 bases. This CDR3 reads CASTRQPTNEKLFF. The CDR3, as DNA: TGTGCCAGCACAAGACAGCCAACTAATGAAAAACTGTTTTTT.

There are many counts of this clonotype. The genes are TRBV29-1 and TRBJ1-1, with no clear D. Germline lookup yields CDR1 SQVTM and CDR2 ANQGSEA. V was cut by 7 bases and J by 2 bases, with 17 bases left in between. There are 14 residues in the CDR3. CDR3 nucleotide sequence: TGCAGCGCTCCCCGAGGCGCAGTAAACACTGAAGCTTTCTTT. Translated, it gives CSAPRGAVNTEAFF.

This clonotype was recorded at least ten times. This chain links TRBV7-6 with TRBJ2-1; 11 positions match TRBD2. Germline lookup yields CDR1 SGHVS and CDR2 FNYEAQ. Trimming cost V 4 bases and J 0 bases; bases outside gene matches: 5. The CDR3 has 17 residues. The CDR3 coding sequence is TGTGCCAGCAGCTCCTGGACTAGCGGGCCCTCCTACAATGAGCAGTTCTTC. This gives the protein CASSSWTSGPSYNEQFF.

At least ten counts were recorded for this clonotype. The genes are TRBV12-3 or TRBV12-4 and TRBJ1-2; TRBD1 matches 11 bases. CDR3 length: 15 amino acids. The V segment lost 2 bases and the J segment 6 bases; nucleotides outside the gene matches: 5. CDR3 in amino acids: CASSLMGQGVDGYTF. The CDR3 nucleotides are TGTGCCAGCAGTTTAATGGGACAGGGGGTTGATGGCTACACCTTC.

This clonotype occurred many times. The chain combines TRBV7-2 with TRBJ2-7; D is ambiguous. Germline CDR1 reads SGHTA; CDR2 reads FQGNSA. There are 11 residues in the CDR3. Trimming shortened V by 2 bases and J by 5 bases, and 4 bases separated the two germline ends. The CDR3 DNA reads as TGTGCCAGCAGCTTAATGCACGAGCAGTACTTC. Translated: CASSLMHEQYF.

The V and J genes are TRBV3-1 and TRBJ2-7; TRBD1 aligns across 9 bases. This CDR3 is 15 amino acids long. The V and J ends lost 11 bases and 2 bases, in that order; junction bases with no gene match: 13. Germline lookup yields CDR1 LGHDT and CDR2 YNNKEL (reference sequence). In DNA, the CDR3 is TGTGCCTCCACCCTCGGACAGGGGCAAACCTACGAGCAGTACTTC. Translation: CASTLGQGQTYEQYF.